One and the same sample provided the 10 T cell receptor beta chains below, sequenced in a study of tumor-infiltrating lymphocytes in primary liver carcinoma. Joint extraction of RNA and DNA used 20-30 mg of bulk tissue that was unsorted. From approximately 490 ng total RNA, TCR beta cDNA was generated with a primer in the constant region. Three nested multiplex PCR rounds of slightly modified ARM-PCR generated TCR beta libraries. Researchers ran the first two PCR rounds for 9 to 10 cycles each with TRBV1-TRBV30 forward primers and a C-beta reverse primer. Via MiXCR, TCRdb re-called the multiplex PCR reads, giving one row per CDR3 protein. The data contain roughly 120,000 distinct CDR3 sequences, 60% to 80% of them singletons. Specimen: liver tumor tissue from sampling region 3. Subset noted: tumor region T3, left-lateral pole. All receptors come from a woman in her sixties with primary liver carcinoma and hepatitis B virus infection.

There are many counts of this clonotype. The rearrangement uses TRBV12-3 or TRBV12-4 and TRBJ1-2; TRBD1 matches at 8 bases. This CDR3 is built from 13 residues. V was clipped by 5 bases and J by 4 bases; unmatched bases: 3. As DNA, the CDR3 is TGTGCCAGCAGTCGAGGGACAGGCTATGGCTACACCTTC. Translating it yields CASSRGTGYGYTF.

Points on this clonotype: At one of its ends the junction is not consistent with the germline gene, which may arise from a read error. The chain links TRBV29-1 to TRBJ2-1, with 9 bases fitting TRBD1. CDR1 SQVTM and CDR2 ANQGSEA come from the germline V gene. The CDR3 totals 13 residues. The CDR3 DNA reads TGCAGGTCCACCGGGACAGGGATTAATGAGCACTTCTTC. Translated: CRSTGTGINEHFF.

This clonotype has more than one count but fewer than ten. CDR3 coding DNA: TGTGCCTGGGCCCCGGACAGGGGACAGCCCCAGCATTTT. It specifies CAWAPDRGQPQHF. The rearrangement uses TRBV30 and TRBJ1-5; 9 bases line up with TRBD1. The CDR3 runs to 13 residues. V trimming: 5 bases; J trimming: 7 bases; junction bases outside the gene matches: 6. Germline lookup yields CDR1 GTSNPN and CDR2 SVGIG (reference sequence).

The CDR3 reads CASSLLGHTEAFF. The CDR3 nucleotides read TGTGCCAGCAGTTTGTTGGGGCACACTGAAGCTTTCTTT. This chain links TRBV28 with TRBJ1-1, with D possibly being TRBD1 (5 bases). Germline-derived CDR1 and CDR2 are MDHEN and SYDVKM. The CDR3 is made up of 13 amino acids. Trimming stripped 3 bases from V and 3 bases from J, with 8 bases between.

The chain carries TRBV12-3 or TRBV12-4 and TRBJ2-7; possible D gene TRBD2, 6 bases. The V end lost 6 bases, the J end lost 2 bases, and 14 bases lay between the germline ends. CDR3 size: 14 residues. CDR3: CASRGGHGPYEQYF. The CDR3 DNA follows: TGTGCCAGCAGGGGGGGTCACGGACCCTACGAGCAGTACTTC.

This clonotype was seen many times. The chain combines TRBV6-1 with TRBJ1-4, with D maybe TRBD1 (6 bases). The CDR3 sequence is 13 residues long. Germline CDR1 and CDR2: MNHNS and SASEGT. Trimming cost V 3 bases and J 10 bases, with 12 bases left between them. The DNA of the CDR3 is TGTGCCAGCAGTGATGCAGGGGTGAGAAAACTGTTTTTT. It codes for CASSDAGVRKLFF.

In regard to this clonotype: A read error is possible here, since a much larger clone lies one base away. This chain links TRBV10-2 with TRBJ2-1, with a tentative D call TRBD1 (5 bases). Trimming removed 6 bases from V and 0 bases from J, with 12 bases in between. Germline V CDR1 and CDR2: WSHSY, SAAADI. The CDR3 is made up of 15 amino acids. This chain's CDR3 is CASRDKPYSYNEQFF. The CDR3 nucleotides read TGCGCCAGCAGGGACAAACCCTACTCCTACAATGAGCAGTTCTTC.

This clonotype showed up many times. The rearrangement joins TRBV29-1 to TRBJ1-2; the D gene is possibly TRBD1 (6 bases). V lost 7 bases to trimming and J lost 3 bases, with 15 bases between them. The CDR3 length is 13 residues. Per germline, CDR1 SQVTM and CDR2 ANQGSEA. The CDR3 DNA reads TGCAGCGCTGTGACAGGAGGGGACTATGGCTACACCTTC. Its protein product is CSAVTGGDYGYTF.

The chain carries TRBV28 and TRBJ1-4; perhaps TRBD1 as D (6 bases). Trimming removed 3 bases from V and 10 bases from J, with 12 bases in between. CDR1 is MDHEN and CDR2 is SYDVKM in the germline V gene. The CDR3 runs to 13 residues. CDR3 coding DNA: TGTGCCAGCAGTTTCGGGACACTTGCAAAACTGTTTTTT. Its translation is CASSFGTLAKLFF.

This clonotype was detected only a few times. The junction does not match germline at one end; this may be a read error. This rearrangement joins TRBV11-2 to TRBJ2-2; tentative D call: TRBD2 (6 bases). Per the germline V gene, CDR1 is SGHAT and CDR2 is FQNNGV. This CDR3 is 13 amino acids long. This CDR3 is CANSLDRTRELFF. The DNA of the CDR3 is TGTGCCAACAGCTTGGATAGGACTAGGGAGCTGTTTTTT.